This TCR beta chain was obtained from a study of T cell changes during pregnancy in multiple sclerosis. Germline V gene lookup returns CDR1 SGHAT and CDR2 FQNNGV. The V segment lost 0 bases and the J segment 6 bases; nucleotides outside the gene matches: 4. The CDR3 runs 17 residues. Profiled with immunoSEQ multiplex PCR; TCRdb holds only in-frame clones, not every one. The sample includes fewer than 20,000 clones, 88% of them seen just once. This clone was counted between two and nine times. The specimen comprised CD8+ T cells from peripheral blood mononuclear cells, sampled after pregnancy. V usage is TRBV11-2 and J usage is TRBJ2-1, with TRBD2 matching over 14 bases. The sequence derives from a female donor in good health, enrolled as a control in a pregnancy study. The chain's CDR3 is CASSLEGLAGESNEQFF. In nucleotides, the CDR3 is TGTGCCAGCAGCTTAGAGGGACTAGCGGGAGAATCCAATGAGCAGTTCTTC.